This TCR beta chain was sequenced during a study of T cell changes during pregnancy in multiple sclerosis. The CDR3 sequence is 16 residues long. J lost 2 bases, V lost 5 bases, and 9 bases had no gene match. The germline V gene has CDR1 SGHTA and CDR2 FQGNSA. Sequencing was performed with immunoSEQ multiplex PCR; in TCRdb, only in-frame clones are kept and a portion is missing. Of roughly 40,000 clones in the sample, about 88% were seen once. The sequences come from CD8+ T cells from peripheral blood mononuclear cells, collected in the first trimester of pregnancy. The chain links TRBV7-2 to TRBJ2-7, with 10 nucleotides matching TRBD1. This receptor was identified in a female donor with multiple sclerosis, enrolled in a pregnancy study. The chain's CDR3 is CASSRGGGTGAYEQYF. The CDR3 nucleotides read TGTGCCAGCAGCCGCGGGGGTGGGACAGGGGCCTACGAGCAGTACTTC.